This TCR beta chain was identified during a study of Tregs in tolerant kidney transplant recipients. Whole-study results and caveats: Findings come from small patient numbers and require larger validation. Biological reproducibility was not directly addressed, but technical replication error appeared minimal. Expanding Tregs on activated donor B cells appeared to best identify donor-specific TCRbeta clones.

Data came from immunoSEQ multiplex PCR; TCRdb stores just in-frame clones and leaves some out. The repertoire holds over 50,000 clones, with 83% as singletons. As for this clone: Its antigen is undetermined.

The CDR3 consists of 15 residues. Germline CDR1 SGHRS, CDR2 YFSETQ. V lost 5 bases to trimming and J lost 0 bases; unmatched junction nucleotides: 8. Thawed PBMCs were FACS-sorted into unstimulated CD4+CD25+CD127- regulatory T cells, CD4+CD25- non-regulatory cells, CD4 and CD8 cells. This clonotype originated in a human donor in good health. This chain connects TRBV5-1 to TRBJ2-7, with 7 bases aligning to TRBD1. The source material was CD4+ T cells from blood. CDR3 region: CASRLNRDSSYEQYF. The CDR3 bases are TGCGCCAGCAGACTCAACCGGGACAGCTCCTACGAGCAGTACTTC.